One sample yielded the 4 T cell receptor beta chains listed below, sequenced in a study of T cells in localized non-small cell lung cancer. Sequenced by immunoSEQ multiplex PCR; TCRdb stores in-frame clones only, minus some. The sample yields around 26,000 clones, around 90% seen once. Sample: peripheral blood, taken before any cancer treatment. The receptors stem from a female donor older than 55 with stage II squamous cell lung carcinoma.

The chain combines TRBV5-5 with TRBJ2-4, with D perhaps given as TRBD1 or TRBD2 (5 bases each). The CDR3 has 15 amino acids. V dropped 3 bases and J dropped 4 bases, with 14 bases sitting between them. Germline loops: CDR1 SGHKS, CDR2 YYEKEE (reference sequence). The CDR3 here is CASSSWDDKKNIQYF. DNA of the CDR3: TGTGCCAGCAGCTCTTGGGACGACAAAAAAAACATTCAGTACTTC.

This rearrangement joins TRBV19 to TRBJ2-5; weak D call: TRBD2 (5 bases). Germline-derived CDR1 and CDR2 are LNHDA and SQIVND (reference sequence). The germline V and J ends were trimmed by 3 bases and 5 bases, with 13 bases remaining between them. This CDR3 region has 14 residues. The CDR3 loop reads CASSIGILRETQYF. The CDR3 nucleotides read TGTGCCAGTAGTATCGGGATTTTGAGGGAGACCCAGTACTTC.

This chain connects TRBV6-1 to TRBJ2-3, with 11 bases matching TRBD2. J gave up 8 bases and V 1 base, and 8 bases lay outside the gene matches. The CDR3 has 16 residues. CDR1 and CDR2 (germline): MNHNS, SASEGT. CDR3 residues: CASSEGLAGFTGTQYF. CDR3 bases: TGTGCCAGCAGTGAAGGACTAGCGGGATTCACGGGTACGCAGTATTTT.

For this clone: This specimen includes other DNA sequences encoding the same CDR3. The chain is built from TRBV5-1 and TRBJ2-1; the D gene is possibly TRBD2 (6 bases). The V gene lost 4 bases and the J gene lost 15 bases, with 20 bases spanning the gap. CDR3 length: 13 residues. Germline V CDR1 and CDR2: SGHRS, YFSETQ. The CDR3 reads CASSAGQAAKSFF. CDR3 nucleotide sequence: TGCGCCAGCAGCGCGGGGCAGGCGGCTAAGTCGTTCTTC.